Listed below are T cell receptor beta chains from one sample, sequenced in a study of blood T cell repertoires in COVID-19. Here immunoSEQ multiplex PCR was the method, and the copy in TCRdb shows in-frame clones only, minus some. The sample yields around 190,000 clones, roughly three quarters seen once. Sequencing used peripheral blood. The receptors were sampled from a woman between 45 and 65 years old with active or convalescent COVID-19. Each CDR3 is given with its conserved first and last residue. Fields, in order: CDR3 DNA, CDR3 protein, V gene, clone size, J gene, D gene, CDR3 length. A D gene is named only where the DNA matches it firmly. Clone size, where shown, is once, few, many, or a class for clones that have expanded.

cdr3_nt: TGCGCCAGCAGCCTGGGAGGAGGGGGGGGTTACAATGAGCAGTTCTTC
cdr3_aa: CASSLGGGGGYNEQFF
v_call: TRBV4-3
clone_size: few
j_call: TRBJ2-1
d_call: -
cdr3_length: 16

cdr3_nt: TGTGCCAGCAGCCCAGGGATGGGACGGAGGGGGAACACTGAAGCTTTCTTT
cdr3_aa: CASSPGMGRRGNTEAFF
v_call: TRBV9
clone_size: -
j_call: TRBJ1-1
d_call: -
cdr3_length: 17

cdr3_nt: TGTGCCAGCAGCTTTTCTGCGAAATACAATGAGCAGTTCTTC
cdr3_aa: CASSFSAKYNEQFF
v_call: TRBV7-3
clone_size: -
j_call: TRBJ2-1
d_call: -
cdr3_length: 14

cdr3_nt: TGTGCCAGCAGTCGACTGTCACATGATACGCAGTATTTT
cdr3_aa: CASSRLSHDTQYF
v_call: TRBV28
clone_size: -
j_call: TRBJ2-3
d_call: -
cdr3_length: 13

cdr3_nt: TGCGCCAGCAGCCCGGGTCCCCAGCGCTCCTATAATTCACCCCTCCACTTT
cdr3_aa: CASSPGPQRSYNSPLHF
v_call: TRBV5-1
clone_size: once
j_call: TRBJ1-6
d_call: -
cdr3_length: 17

cdr3_nt: TGTGCCAGCAGGGCCCGGGGGACTAGCGGGAGCCATGAGCAGTTCTTC
cdr3_aa: CASRARGTSGSHEQFF
v_call: TRBV28
clone_size: -
j_call: TRBJ2-1
d_call: TRBD2
cdr3_length: 16

cdr3_nt: TGTGCAAGTCGCTTAAGAGGGGCTAGCGGGAGTATCAGCGATGAGCAGTTCTTC
cdr3_aa: CASRLRGASGSISDEQFF
v_call: TRBV12-2
clone_size: -
j_call: TRBJ2-1
d_call: -
cdr3_length: 18

cdr3_nt: TGTGCCAGCAGCTTAGCCGGGACAGGGGGCCAGGCCTACGAGCAGTACTTC
cdr3_aa: CASSLAGTGGQAYEQYF
v_call: TRBV7-3
clone_size: -
j_call: TRBJ2-7
d_call: TRBD1
cdr3_length: 17

cdr3_nt: TGTGCCAGCAGCGGTTCGACAGGGGAGTACACTGAAGCTTTCTTT
cdr3_aa: CASSGSTGEYTEAFF
v_call: TRBV9
clone_size: few
j_call: TRBJ1-1
d_call: TRBD1
cdr3_length: 15

cdr3_nt: TGTGCCAGCAGTGACAGGGGGCCAACTAATGAAAAACTGTTTTTT
cdr3_aa: CASSDRGPTNEKLFF
v_call: TRBV25-1
clone_size: -
j_call: TRBJ1-4
d_call: TRBD1
cdr3_length: 15

cdr3_nt: TGTGCCAGCAGCCGACAGGCCCATAGCAATCAGCCCCAGCATTTT
cdr3_aa: CASSRQAHSNQPQHF
v_call: TRBV5-8
clone_size: -
j_call: TRBJ1-5
d_call: -
cdr3_length: 15

cdr3_nt: TGTGCCTGGACCCCCGGGACAGCCAATGGCTACACCTTC
cdr3_aa: CAWTPGTANGYTF
v_call: TRBV30
clone_size: -
j_call: TRBJ1-2
d_call: TRBD1
cdr3_length: 13

cdr3_nt: TGTGCCAGCAGCCAAGGACTAGCGGGGGTCTACGAGCAGTACTTC
cdr3_aa: CASSQGLAGVYEQYF
v_call: TRBV3-1/TRBV3-2
clone_size: -
j_call: TRBJ2-7
d_call: TRBD2
cdr3_length: 15

cdr3_nt: TGCGCCAGCAGCCAAGATCGAGGCAGCCGTCCGGGGGGCTACACCTTC
cdr3_aa: CASSQDRGSRPGGYTF
v_call: TRBV4-3
clone_size: -
j_call: TRBJ1-2
d_call: -
cdr3_length: 16

cdr3_nt: TGTGCCAGCAGCGCAGGGGGCGCTGGGTCTGGCTACACCTTC
cdr3_aa: CASSAGGAGSGYTF
v_call: TRBV2
clone_size: few
j_call: TRBJ1-2
d_call: TRBD1
cdr3_length: 14

cdr3_nt: TGTGCCAGCAGTGACAGTTATAGCAATCAGCCCCAGCATTTT
cdr3_aa: CASSDSYSNQPQHF
v_call: TRBV2
clone_size: -
j_call: TRBJ1-5
d_call: -
cdr3_length: 14

cdr3_nt: TGTGCCAGCAGCCAATTACTAGCGGGGTTAAACGAGCAGTTCTTC
cdr3_aa: CASSQLLAGLNEQFF
v_call: TRBV4-2
clone_size: -
j_call: TRBJ2-1
d_call: TRBD2
cdr3_length: 15

cdr3_nt: TGCGCCAGCAGCCAAGATGCGGGGAGGGAAGGAGGAAACACCATATATTTT
cdr3_aa: CASSQDAGREGGNTIYF
v_call: TRBV4-3
clone_size: once
j_call: TRBJ1-3
d_call: -
cdr3_length: 17

cdr3_nt: TGCGCCAGCAGCTTGACCCGGGGGGGCTCCTACAATGAGCAGTTCTTC
cdr3_aa: CASSLTRGGSYNEQFF
v_call: TRBV5-1
clone_size: -
j_call: TRBJ2-1
d_call: TRBD2
cdr3_length: 16

cdr3_nt: TGTGCCAGTAGTATAGGGCAGGGGGTAGAGACCCAGTACTTC
cdr3_aa: CASSIGQGVETQYF
v_call: TRBV19
clone_size: -
j_call: TRBJ2-5
d_call: TRBD1
cdr3_length: 14

cdr3_nt: TGTGCCAGCAGCTTTCGTCCGGACAGGGAACCACCCTACAATGAGCAGTTCTTC
cdr3_aa: CASSFRPDREPPYNEQFF
v_call: TRBV4-2
clone_size: -
j_call: TRBJ2-1
d_call: TRBD1
cdr3_length: 18

cdr3_nt: TGCAGCGCCGAGGGTGGCACTGAAGCTTTCTTT
cdr3_aa: CSAEGGTEAFF
v_call: TRBV20-1
clone_size: -
j_call: TRBJ1-1
d_call: -
cdr3_length: 11

cdr3_nt: TGTGCCAGCTCACCAAGCGGACGACAAAAAAACGAGCAGTACTTC
cdr3_aa: CASSPSGRQKNEQYF
v_call: TRBV18
clone_size: -
j_call: TRBJ2-7
d_call: -
cdr3_length: 15

cdr3_nt: TGTGCCAGCAGCCAAGAGGCTAGCGGACCCTACGAGCAGTACTTC
cdr3_aa: CASSQEASGPYEQYF
v_call: TRBV4-2
clone_size: few
j_call: TRBJ2-7
d_call: TRBD2
cdr3_length: 15

cdr3_nt: TGTGCCAGCAGCACCGGGACAGGGAGAACCGGGGAGCTGTTTTTT
cdr3_aa: CASSTGTGRTGELFF
v_call: TRBV6-5
clone_size: -
j_call: TRBJ2-2
d_call: TRBD1
cdr3_length: 15

cdr3_nt: TGTGCCAGCAGCCAAGATCTGGCGGGAGTGCTCAAGGATACGCAGTATTTT
cdr3_aa: CASSQDLAGVLKDTQYF
v_call: TRBV14
clone_size: -
j_call: TRBJ2-3
d_call: TRBD2
cdr3_length: 17

cdr3_nt: TGTGCCAGCAGCCGAATCCGTGACAGGGTCTACAATGAGCAGTTCTTC
cdr3_aa: CASSRIRDRVYNEQFF
v_call: TRBV7-8
clone_size: -
j_call: TRBJ2-1
d_call: TRBD1
cdr3_length: 16

cdr3_nt: TGTGCCAGCAGCTTAGTTCCGGGACAGGGCCTGGGCACTGAAGCTTTCTTT
cdr3_aa: CASSLVPGQGLGTEAFF
v_call: TRBV7-2
clone_size: -
j_call: TRBJ1-1
d_call: TRBD1
cdr3_length: 17

cdr3_nt: TGTGCCAGCAGCGTAGTAGGGGGAGTGGAGACCCAGTACTTC
cdr3_aa: CASSVVGGVETQYF
v_call: TRBV9
clone_size: -
j_call: TRBJ2-5
d_call: -
cdr3_length: 14

cdr3_nt: TGTGCCAGCAGTGAAGACAGGGCTGGGCAGCCCCAGCATTTT
cdr3_aa: CASSEDRAGQPQHF
v_call: TRBV2
clone_size: -
j_call: TRBJ1-5
d_call: -
cdr3_length: 14

cdr3_nt: TGTGCCAGCAGCGGCAGGGGGACAGATACGCAGTATTTT
cdr3_aa: CASSGRGTDTQYF
v_call: TRBV9
clone_size: -
j_call: TRBJ2-3
d_call: TRBD1
cdr3_length: 13

cdr3_nt: TGTGCCAGCAGCACACAGGGAGATGGCTACACCTTC
cdr3_aa: CASSTQGDGYTF
v_call: TRBV2
clone_size: -
j_call: TRBJ1-2
d_call: -
cdr3_length: 12

cdr3_nt: TGTGCCAGCAGCTTAGAACAGGGCACAAACACTGAAGCTTTCTTT
cdr3_aa: CASSLEQGTNTEAFF
v_call: TRBV7-9
clone_size: many
j_call: TRBJ1-1
d_call: -
cdr3_length: 15

cdr3_nt: TGCAGCGTTGAGACACAGGGGGTTCTATACGAGCAGTACTTC
cdr3_aa: CSVETQGVLYEQYF
v_call: TRBV29-1
clone_size: -
j_call: TRBJ2-7
d_call: TRBD1
cdr3_length: 14

cdr3_nt: TGTGCCAGCAGCTTATCCAACAGGAACTATGGCTACACCTTC
cdr3_aa: CASSLSNRNYGYTF
v_call: TRBV5-8
clone_size: many
j_call: TRBJ1-2
d_call: -
cdr3_length: 14

cdr3_nt: TGTGCCAGCAGCCCGAGTAATACCCCCTATGGCTACACCTTC
cdr3_aa: CASSPSNTPYGYTF
v_call: TRBV7-8
clone_size: -
j_call: TRBJ1-2
d_call: -
cdr3_length: 14

cdr3_nt: TGTGCCAGCAGCCCCTCAGGGGGGGAGACCCAGTACTTC
cdr3_aa: CASSPSGGETQYF
v_call: TRBV12-3/TRBV12-4
clone_size: -
j_call: TRBJ2-5
d_call: -
cdr3_length: 13

cdr3_nt: TGCGCCAGCAGCCAAGATCCGGCGGTGGAGCCCCAGCATTTT
cdr3_aa: CASSQDPAVEPQHF
v_call: TRBV4-1
clone_size: -
j_call: TRBJ1-5
d_call: -
cdr3_length: 14

cdr3_nt: TGTGCCAGTACCCGTGCGGGACAGGGAGACTATGGCTACACCTTC
cdr3_aa: CASTRAGQGDYGYTF
v_call: TRBV19
clone_size: -
j_call: TRBJ1-2
d_call: TRBD1
cdr3_length: 15

cdr3_nt: TGCGCCAGCAGCTTGGATGGGCCCAACACTGAAGCTTTCTTT
cdr3_aa: CASSLDGPNTEAFF
v_call: TRBV5-1
clone_size: -
j_call: TRBJ1-1
d_call: -
cdr3_length: 14

cdr3_nt: TGTGCCAGCAGTTCGGGACCCAGGGGGCCTGGGGCCAACGTCCTGACTTTC
cdr3_aa: CASSSGPRGPGANVLTF
v_call: TRBV28
clone_size: many
j_call: TRBJ2-6
d_call: TRBD1
cdr3_length: 17

cdr3_nt: TGTGCCAGCAGCCGGGGACTAGCGGGAGGGGGCAATGAGCAGTTCTTC
cdr3_aa: CASSRGLAGGGNEQFF
v_call: TRBV5-5
clone_size: -
j_call: TRBJ2-1
d_call: TRBD2
cdr3_length: 16

cdr3_nt: TGTGCCAGCAGCCCGCCAGGGCAGGGTGGGACTGAAGCTTTCTTT
cdr3_aa: CASSPPGQGGTEAFF
v_call: TRBV3-1/TRBV3-2
clone_size: -
j_call: TRBJ1-1
d_call: -
cdr3_length: 15

cdr3_nt: TGTGCCACCAGCAGACAGGGTGGCACAGATACGCAGTATTTT
cdr3_aa: CATSRQGGTDTQYF
v_call: TRBV15
clone_size: -
j_call: TRBJ2-3
d_call: -
cdr3_length: 14

cdr3_nt: TGTGCCAGCAGGCCGGGGGGCTCCTACGAGCAGTACTTC
cdr3_aa: CASRPGGSYEQYF
v_call: TRBV6-6
clone_size: -
j_call: TRBJ2-7
d_call: TRBD2
cdr3_length: 13

cdr3_nt: TGTGCCAGCAGCTCCATAAGTACCACAGGTACCGGGGAGCTGTTTTTT
cdr3_aa: CASSSISTTGTGELFF
v_call: TRBV7-9
clone_size: -
j_call: TRBJ2-2
d_call: -
cdr3_length: 16

cdr3_nt: TGTGCCAGCAGCAAAAGTCGAAGGACACGAACAGAGACCCAGTACTTC
cdr3_aa: CASSKSRRTRTETQYF
v_call: TRBV21-1
clone_size: -
j_call: TRBJ2-5
d_call: -
cdr3_length: 16

cdr3_nt: TGTGCCACCAGTGACCCCACTAGTACCAATGAGCAGTTCTTC
cdr3_aa: CATSDPTSTNEQFF
v_call: TRBV24-1
clone_size: -
j_call: TRBJ2-1
d_call: -
cdr3_length: 14

cdr3_nt: TGTGCCTGGAGTTTCGGACAGGGGGTCGGATCACCCCTCCACTTT
cdr3_aa: CAWSFGQGVGSPLHF
v_call: TRBV30
clone_size: -
j_call: TRBJ1-6
d_call: TRBD1
cdr3_length: 15

cdr3_nt: TGTGCCAGCAGCCTACAGGGGTCTTATAGCAATCAGCCCCAGCATTTT
cdr3_aa: CASSLQGSYSNQPQHF
v_call: TRBV7-2
clone_size: -
j_call: TRBJ1-5
d_call: TRBD1
cdr3_length: 16

cdr3_nt: TGTGCCACCAGCAGAGAGGCAGGGGGGAACACTGAAGCTTTCTTT
cdr3_aa: CATSREAGGNTEAFF
v_call: TRBV15
clone_size: -
j_call: TRBJ1-1
d_call: TRBD1
cdr3_length: 15

cdr3_nt: TGTGCCAGCAGCCCAGGGAGGTCCAGCACTGAAGCTTTCTTT
cdr3_aa: CASSPGRSSTEAFF
v_call: TRBV7-2
clone_size: -
j_call: TRBJ1-1
d_call: -
cdr3_length: 14

cdr3_nt: TGTGCCAGCAGCCCGCGGGCTGATTCACCCCTCCACTTT
cdr3_aa: CASSPRADSPLHF
v_call: TRBV9
clone_size: -
j_call: TRBJ1-6
d_call: -
cdr3_length: 13

cdr3_nt: TGTGCCAGCAGCTTAGGTTTACCCCGCAGTGGGGGGAAGGGAAACACCATATATTTT
cdr3_aa: CASSLGLPRSGGKGNTIYF
v_call: TRBV7-2
clone_size: -
j_call: TRBJ1-3
d_call: -
cdr3_length: 19

cdr3_nt: TGTGCCAGCAGGGGGCAAACGAATTCACCCCTCCACTTT
cdr3_aa: CASRGQTNSPLHF
v_call: TRBV28
clone_size: -
j_call: TRBJ1-6
d_call: -
cdr3_length: 13

cdr3_nt: TGTGCCAGCACCTCGGGCAGGGGGACCTATGGCTACACCTTC
cdr3_aa: CASTSGRGTYGYTF
v_call: TRBV6-5
clone_size: many
j_call: TRBJ1-2
d_call: TRBD1
cdr3_length: 14

cdr3_nt: TGTGCCAGCAGCGTAGAGAGTCTGCCTCTGTTCTTC
cdr3_aa: CASSVESLPLFF
v_call: TRBV9
clone_size: -
j_call: TRBJ2-1
d_call: -
cdr3_length: 12

cdr3_nt: TGTGCCAGCAGTTTCCGGGATGGCTACACCTTC
cdr3_aa: CASSFRDGYTF
v_call: TRBV12-3/TRBV12-4
clone_size: few
j_call: TRBJ1-2
d_call: -
cdr3_length: 11

cdr3_nt: TGTGCCAGCAGCTTAGGGGGACAGGGGGCAGACTATGGCTACACCTTC
cdr3_aa: CASSLGGQGADYGYTF
v_call: TRBV7-2
clone_size: few
j_call: TRBJ1-2
d_call: TRBD1
cdr3_length: 16

cdr3_nt: TGTGCCACCGGACAGGGGGCAGGCAATCAGCCCCAGCATTTT
cdr3_aa: CATGQGAGNQPQHF
v_call: TRBV19
clone_size: many
j_call: TRBJ1-5
d_call: TRBD1
cdr3_length: 14